Each of the 28 T cell receptor beta chains below was sequenced from the same sample in a study of PD-1 blockade in classical Hodgkin lymphoma. Produced via immunoSEQ multiplex PCR; TCRdb's table is partial and in-frame only. The sample has 100,000 to 120,000 clones, around 90% seen once. The time point here: cycle 4 day 1 (C4D1), after more than 5 weeks of nivolumab. Every patient had relapsed following autologous stem cell transplantation, and cohorts differed in brentuximab vedotin exposure. Sequencing used peripheral blood mononuclear cells (PBMCs), obtained before the fourth cycle of nivolumab. These receptor sequences come from a human donor with classical Hodgkin lymphoma.

V is TRBV11-2 and J is TRBJ2-1; TRBD2 might be the D (5 bases). Looked up from germline, CDR1 is SGHAT and CDR2 is FQNNGV. The CDR3 loop spans 14 amino acids. Trimming shortened V by 5 bases and J by 5 bases, and 13 bases separated the two germline ends. The CDR3 here is CASSLKLENNEQFF. CDR3 DNA: TGTGCCAGCAGCCTGAAACTAGAGAACAATGAGCAGTTCTTC.

The rearrangement joins TRBV19 to TRBJ2-1, with 8 positions matching TRBD1. The germline V gene has CDR1 LNHDA and CDR2 SQIVND (reference sequence). The CDR3 loop spans 12 amino acids. The trim removed 9 bases at V and 6 bases at J, leaving 4 bases unmatched. The CDR3 DNA is TGTGCCAGCGAGGACAGGGTCAATGAGCAGTTCTTC. Translating gives CASEDRVNEQFF.

The V call is TRBV6-5, the J call TRBJ2-7, with 10 bases identical to TRBD2. This CDR3 is built from 15 residues. Germline V gene data show CDR1 as MNHEY and CDR2 as SVGAGI. With V trimmed by 7 bases and J by 0 bases, 6 bases remained unmatched. The CDR3 region is CASTTSSGSSYEQYF. The CDR3 DNA follows: TGTGCCAGCACCACCTCTAGCGGGAGCTCCTACGAGCAGTACTTC.

This chain connects TRBV19 to TRBJ2-1, with 13 bases identical to TRBD2. The CDR3 sequence is 16 residues long. CDR1 is LNHDA and CDR2 is SQIVND in the germline V gene (reference sequence). V dropped 5 bases and J dropped 4; count of bases not matched to a gene: 5. The CDR3 here is CASSPRGLAGYNEQFF. The CDR3 DNA reads TGTGCCAGTAGTCCCCGGGGACTAGCGGGATACAATGAGCAGTTCTTC.

The CDR3 coding sequence is TGTGCCAGCTCACCACCCGAGAGGCAAGAGACCCAGTACTTC. Amino acid sequence: CASSPPERQETQYF. V gene TRBV18 combines with J gene TRBJ2-5, with D unresolved. The CDR3 has 14 amino acids. Trimming pared 0 bases from V and 2 bases from J, leaving 7 bases between. Germline V gene sequence: CDR1 KGHSH, CDR2 LQKENI.

This chain connects TRBV6-5 to TRBJ1-2, with D perhaps matching TRBD1 (6 bases). Germline CDR1 and CDR2: MNHEY and SVGAGI. Trimming took off 8 bases at V and 3 bases at J, with 10 bases between the two ends. CDR3 length: 12 amino acids. The CDR3 spells CASHPGDYGYTF. The CDR3 DNA reads TGTGCCAGCCATCCAGGGGACTATGGCTACACCTTC.

This chain links TRBV27 with TRBJ1-2; TRBD1 agrees at 8 bases. The CDR3 loop spans 14 amino acids. The ends lost 4 bases at V and 5 bases at J; junction bases unmatched: 6. The germline V gene has CDR1 MNHEY and CDR2 SMNVEV (reference sequence). CDR3: CASSSRTGLYGYTF. Here the CDR3 DNA reads TGTGCCAGCAGTTCGCGGACAGGGCTGTATGGCTACACCTTC.

The gene calls are TRBV7-9 and TRBJ2-7; 8 positions agree with TRBD2. Germline CDR1 and CDR2: SEHNR and FQNEAQ (reference sequence). The ends lost 4 bases at V and 3 bases at J; junction bases unmatched: 14. The CDR3 extends over 17 amino acids. The CDR3 here is CASSSIRGSGTGYEQYF. CDR3 in DNA: TGTGCCAGCAGCTCGATCAGGGGTAGCGGGACGGGCTACGAGCAGTACTTC.

The sample holds a few counts of this clone. The rearrangement joins TRBV7-8 to TRBJ2-7, with 13 bases aligning to TRBD2. The CDR3 has 17 residues. V lost 3 bases, J lost 7 bases, and 12 bases stayed unmatched. Germline V lookup: CDR1 SGHVS, CDR2 FQNEAQ. The CDR3 spells CASSLHPGLAGRNEQYF. CDR3 sequence (DNA): TGTGCCAGCAGCTTGCATCCGGGACTAGCGGGGAGGAATGAGCAGTACTTC.

The chain combines TRBV7-9 with TRBJ1-3; maybe TRBD1 (5 bases). The CDR3 loop spans 17 amino acids. CDR1 is SEHNR, CDR2 FQNEAQ, per germline (reference sequence). With 1 base removed from V and 4 bases from J, the gap between germline ends came to 17 bases. The chain's CDR3 is CASSLGAVGGIGNTIYF. The CDR3 DNA reads as TGTGCCAGCAGCTTAGGGGCGGTCGGGGGGATCGGAAACACCATATATTTT.

The chain combines TRBV10-2 with TRBJ1-3; D remains ambiguous. V was pared by 5 bases and J by 7 bases, with 24 bases between. The length of the CDR3 is 17 residues. Germline V gives CDR1 WSHSY, CDR2 SAAADI. The CDR3 protein is CASSSSPYHQRGNTIYF. The DNA for the CDR3 is TGCGCCAGCAGTTCCAGTCCCTACCACCAGCGCGGCAACACCATATATTTT.

V and J are TRBV5-1 and TRBJ2-7; D is uncertain. The CDR3 covers 13 residues. Germline V gene lookup returns CDR1 SGHRS and CDR2 YFSETQ. Trimming took 0 bases from V and 6 from J, leaving 10 bases between them. CDR3 bases: TGCGCCAGCAGCTTGGCTCACGATGGCGAGCAGTACTTC. This sequence encodes CASSLAHDGEQYF.

The CDR3 region has the DNA TGTGCCAGCAACATTAGGGGGACAACTAATGAAAAACTGTTTTTT. Protein sequence: CASNIRGTTNEKLFF. The V gene is TRBV6-6, the J gene TRBJ1-4, with D maybe TRBD1 (6 bases). Trimming took 7 bases from V and 0 from J, leaving 12 bases between them. The V gene's germline CDR1 is MNHNY and CDR2 SVGAGI (reference sequence). CDR3 length: 15 amino acids.

The rearrangement links TRBV21-1 to TRBJ1-2. TRBV21-1 is listed as a pseudogene. The CDR3 is 17 amino acids. This chain's CDR3 is CASSTKVPRQAPYGYTF. CDR3 coding DNA: TGTGCCAGCAGCACGAAAGTGCCTAGGCAGGCGCCTTATGGCTACACCTTC.

J is TRBJ2-5 and V is TRBV13; no clear D gene. The germline V gene has CDR1 PRHDT and CDR2 FYEKMQ (reference sequence). This CDR3 comprises 13 residues. The V gene lost 0 bases and the J gene lost 0 bases, with 2 bases spanning the gap. The CDR3 spells CASSLGHQETQYF. The DNA for the CDR3 is TGTGCCAGCAGCTTAGGGCACCAAGAGACCCAGTACTTC.

V usage is TRBV2 and J usage is TRBJ2-5, with no clear D. This CDR3 contains 13 residues. The germline V and J ends were trimmed by 11 bases and 4 bases, with 17 bases remaining between them. CDR1 and CDR2 from the germline V gene are SNHLY and FYNNEI. The CDR3 reads CACGPATGETQYF. The CDR3 nucleotides are TGTGCCTGTGGGCCCGCGACGGGAGAGACCCAGTACTTC.

The J gene is TRBJ2-5, the V gene TRBV6-1; possibly TRBD2 for D (6 bases). Trimming shortened V by 7 bases and J by 1 base, and 16 bases separated the two germline ends. Germline CDR1 reads MNHNS; CDR2 reads SASEGT. CDR3 length: 15 residues. CDR3 DNA: TGTGCCAGCATTCGACTGGCGGGGAGCCAAGAGACCCAGTACTTC. Translating it yields CASIRLAGSQETQYF.

The chain combines TRBV4-1 with TRBJ1-5; D gene unclear. The CDR3 runs to 14 residues. Trimming stripped 1 base from V and 6 bases from J, with 10 bases between. Germline lookup yields CDR1 MGHRA and CDR2 YSYEKL. The CDR3 region is CASSQVNSLQPQHF. In DNA form, the CDR3 reads TGCGCCAGCAGCCAAGTTAACTCGCTTCAGCCCCAGCATTTT.

The genes are TRBV29-1 and TRBJ1-2; D remains ambiguous. The germline CDR1 and CDR2 sequences are SQVTM and ANQGSEA. The CDR3 sequence is 11 residues long. Trimming stripped 7 bases from V and 6 bases from J, with 12 bases between. The CDR3 region is CSAGDSNGYTF. The CDR3 nucleotides read TGCAGCGCTGGGGATTCGAATGGCTACACCTTC.

J is TRBJ2-4 and V is TRBV27, with a weak D call TRBD2 (5 bases). The germline gives CDR1 MNHEY, CDR2 SMNVEV (reference sequence). The CDR3 sequence is 18 residues long. Trimming removed 5 bases at V and 0 bases at J, with 20 bases between. The CDR3 reads CASSPLSRGELAKNIQYF. In DNA, the CDR3 is TGTGCCAGCAGTCCTTTATCGCGTGGGGAGCTAGCCAAAAACATTCAGTACTTC.

Points on this clone: At one end, the junction sequence differs from germline, possibly due to a read error. The rearrangement uses TRBV7-7 and TRBJ2-3; D is uncertain. The germline CDR1 and CDR2 sequences are SSHAT and FNYEAQ (reference sequence). The CDR3 consists of 13 residues. CDR3 bases: TGTGCTAGCAGCTTAGATCACACAGATACGCAGTATTTT. It is translated as CASSLDHTDTQYF.

V gene TRBV28 combines with J gene TRBJ2-7, with D tentatively TRBD1 (5 bases). Looked up from germline, CDR1 is MDHEN and CDR2 is SYDVKM. Trimming took 2 bases from V and 0 from J, leaving 17 bases between them. The CDR3 covers 17 residues. The CDR3 DNA follows: TGTGCCAGCAGTTTAACCCCTGGGGCGGCTAACTCCTACGAGCAGTACTTC. It is translated as CASSLTPGAANSYEQYF.

The chain uses TRBV7-2 and TRBJ2-1; D might be TRBD1 or TRBD2, each matching 6 bases. This CDR3 region has 16 residues. Germline V gene data show CDR1 as SGHTA and CDR2 as FQGNSA. V gave up 1 base and J gave up 4 bases, with 14 bases separating them. The CDR3 loop reads CASSLVSGGAYNEQFF. CDR3 bases: TGTGCCAGCAGCTTAGTGTCCGGGGGCGCGTACAATGAGCAGTTCTTC.

The chain recombines TRBV10-1 with TRBJ1-5, with D possibly matching TRBD1 (5 bases). Trimming stripped 8 bases from V and 7 bases from J, with 15 bases between. Looked up from germline, CDR1 is WNHNN and CDR2 is SYGVQD (reference sequence). The CDR3 is 13 amino acids. The CDR3 loop is CASSEIRDQPQHF. CDR3 DNA: TGCGCCAGCTCGGAAATACGGGACCAGCCCCAGCATTTT.

The chain links TRBV28 to TRBJ2-7; the D call may be TRBD1 or TRBD2 (5 bases each). The CDR3 spans 13 residues. Trimming removed 3 bases at V and 3 bases at J, with 9 bases between. Germline loops: CDR1 MDHEN, CDR2 SYDVKM. CDR3 nucleotides: TGTGCCAGCAGTTTGGGACGGCGCTACGAGCAGTACTTC. Translated: CASSLGRRYEQYF.

The CDR3, as DNA: TGTGCCAGCAGCACCGACGGAGCCTACAATGAGCAGTTCTTC. This codes for CASSTDGAYNEQFF. The chain is built from TRBV7-2 and TRBJ2-1; D uncertain. Germline CDR1 reads SGHTA; CDR2 reads FQGNSA. This CDR3 comprises 14 residues. Between the trimmed V and J ends, which lost 5 bases and 2 bases, there was a span of 10 bases. The entire variable domain, with the rest obtained from reference TRBV7-2 and TRBJ2-1, is as follows: GAGVSQSPSNKVTEKGKDVELRCDPISGHTALYWYRQSLGQGLEFLIYFQGNSAPDKSGLPSDRFSAERTGGSVSTLTIQRTQQEDSAVYLCASSTDGAYNEQFFGPGTRLTVL.

The chain carries TRBV5-1 and TRBJ1-4; a weak D match, TRBD1 (5 bases). The V gene's germline CDR1 is SGHRS and CDR2 YFSETQ. The CDR3 is made up of 16 amino acids. Between the trimmed V and J ends, which lost 2 bases and 0 bases, there was a span of 11 bases. The CDR3 is CASSFGAGTTNEKLFF. The DNA for the CDR3 is TGCGCCAGCAGCTTTGGGGCAGGGACAACTAATGAAAAACTGTTTTTT.

The chain joins TRBV6-5 to TRBJ1-2; D might be TRBD1 (6 bases). Germline CDR1 MNHEY, CDR2 SVGAGI. Trimming pared 2 bases from V and 6 bases from J, leaving 10 bases between. The CDR3 is 13 residues long. CDR3 bases: TGTGCCAGCAGTTACCGGCAGGGGAATGGCTACACCTTC. Amino acids: CASSYRQGNGYTF.